This T cell receptor (beta chain) was captured by sequencing in a study of T cell responses to AZD1222 COVID-19 vaccine. Profiling relied on immunoSEQ multiplex PCR, and the TCRdb table lists in-frame clones only, not all of them. Of fewer than 120,000 clones in the sample, around 90% were seen once. Comment on this clone: Its target is unknown.

Findings and caveats of the study: The study found vaccine-associated CD4 TCRs spanning spike, dominant at 160-218 and 743-854.

Germline CDR1 SGHAT, CDR2 FQNNGV. The V gene lost 6 bases and the J gene lost 1 base, with 9 bases spanning the gap. This CDR3 has 13 residues. Sequencing used peripheral blood, obtained on day 0 of AZD1222 vaccination. The V gene is TRBV11-2, the J gene TRBJ1-1; unclear D gene. The TCR was taken from an adult in good health. CDR3 sequence (DNA): TGTGCCAGCAGACCAACGGCGAACACTGAAGCTTTCTTT. The encoded protein is CASRPTANTEAFF.